Described below is a single T cell receptor (beta chain) sequence and its context. The sample is drawn from a study of blood T cell repertoires in COVID-19. Turning to the study itself: Some COVID-19 samples were acute and others convalescent; all came from the United States, Italy and Spain. PBMCs, B-cell-depleted T cells, or T cells were the source of the cDNA or gDNA that made up the material.

Only in-frame clones appear in the TCRdb table, and some are missing; sequencing was by immunoSEQ multiplex PCR. The sample has some 230,000 clones; 75% to 90% are singletons. Germline CDR1 and CDR2: SGHRS and YFSETQ. Trimming took off 0 bases at V and 4 bases at J, with 13 bases between the two ends. The CDR3 sequence is 15 residues long. The source is a woman younger than 35 in a cohort exposed to, infected with or recovered from COVID-19 (not recorded which). This chain connects TRBV5-1 to TRBJ2-5; possibly TRBD2 for D (5 bases). Sequencing was done on a sample of PBMCs or T cells enriched from blood (not recorded which). In DNA form, the CDR3 reads TGCGCCAGCAGCTTGGTCTTAAGAAGCGGAGAGACCCAGTACTTC. Encoded protein: CASSLVLRSGETQYF.